What follows are 24 T cell receptor beta chains derived from one specimen sequenced in a study of blood T cell repertoires in COVID-19. The data were produced by immunoSEQ multiplex PCR, yet TCRdb's version contains in-frame clones alone and is incomplete. In the table there are about 10,000 clones, roughly 90% of which are singletons. Sequencing was performed on peripheral blood. The receptors stem from a human donor in a cohort sampled during active COVID-19.

This chain connects TRBV18 to TRBJ1-5, with 11 bases matching TRBD1. The ends lost 4 bases at V and 4 bases at J; junction bases unmatched: 9. The CDR3 has 17 residues. CDR1 is KGHSH and CDR2 is LQKENI in the germline V gene. The chain's CDR3 is CASSRKRGDRGNQPQHF. The CDR3 nucleotides read TGTGCCAGCTCACGAAAACGCGGGGACAGGGGGAATCAGCCCCAGCATTTT.

V usage is TRBV19 and J usage is TRBJ2-1; D might be TRBD1 (6 bases). The germline V gene has CDR1 LNHDA and CDR2 SQIVND (reference sequence). CDR3 length: 13 amino acids. Trimming stripped 2 bases from V and 9 bases from J, with 11 bases between. CDR3 loop: CASSIQGLAEQFF. DNA for the CDR3: TGTGCCAGTAGTATACAGGGGCTTGCTGAGCAGTTCTTC.

V usage is TRBV14 and J usage is TRBJ2-7; D is undetermined. The CDR3 runs to 11 residues. Germline V CDR1 and CDR2: SGHDN, FVKESK. With 4 bases removed from V and 2 bases from J, the gap between germline ends came to 3 bases. This CDR3 is CASSPAYEQYF. CDR3 nucleotide sequence: TGTGCCAGCAGCCCGGCCTACGAGCAGTACTTC.

This clone was detected a few times. The chain combines TRBV30 with TRBJ2-7, with 9 bases identical to TRBD1. Per the germline V gene, CDR1 is GTSNPN and CDR2 is SVGIG (reference sequence). CDR3 length equals 13 residues. The V and J ends lost 4 bases and 2 bases, in that order; junction bases with no gene match: 3. CDR3 region: CAWTRDRAYEQYF. The CDR3 DNA sequence: TGTGCCTGGACCCGGGACAGGGCCTACGAGCAGTACTTC.

The V call is TRBV4-3, the J call TRBJ2-7; the match to TRBD1 covers 10 bases. CDR1 and CDR2 (germline): LGHNA, YSLEER. V was pared by 1 base and J by 0 bases, with 0 bases of the junction left unmatched. The CDR3 loop spans 15 amino acids. In DNA form, the CDR3 reads TGCGCCAGCAGCCAAGGGACAGGGGGCTCCTACGAGCAGTACTTC. Translation: CASSQGTGGSYEQYF.

This clone was counted between two and nine times. The chain uses TRBV7-3 and TRBJ1-2, with TRBD1 matching 10 bases. This CDR3 region has 14 residues. Trimming cost V 5 bases and J 5 bases; bases outside gene matches: 5. CDR1 SGHTA and CDR2 FQGTGA come from the germline V gene. CDR3 coding DNA: TGTGCCAGCAGCCCCGGGACAGGGGCTTATGGCTACACCTTC. Translation gives CASSPGTGAYGYTF.

CDR3 in DNA: TGCGCCAGCAGCTTCCGACAGATGAACACTGAAGCTTTCTTT. Its translation is CASSFRQMNTEAFF. The chain links TRBV4-1 to TRBJ1-1; tentatively, D is TRBD1 (5 bases). V dropped 5 bases and J dropped 0 bases, with 10 bases sitting between them. The germline gives CDR1 MGHRA, CDR2 YSYEKL. This CDR3 has 14 amino acids.

This clone has only one observation. The CDR3 loop is CASSLGLQGANYGYTF. The DNA of the CDR3 is TGTGCCAGCAGCTTAGGCCTCCAGGGGGCTAACTATGGCTACACCTTC. The chain employs TRBV13 and TRBJ1-2, with 7 bases matching TRBD1. Unmatched junction bases numbered 4, after V lost 0 bases and J lost 0 bases. This CDR3 region has 16 residues. Germline CDR1 reads PRHDT; CDR2 reads FYEKMQ (reference sequence).

V is TRBV6-5 and J is TRBJ1-5; TRBD1 is a possible D gene (5 bases). Trimming shortened V by 9 bases and J by 2 bases, and 17 bases separated the two germline ends. CDR1 and CDR2 (germline): MNHEY, SVGAGI. This CDR3 has 15 amino acids. The CDR3 bases are TGTGCCAGTTTCCCAGCCAGGGTTGGCAATCAGCCCCAGCATTTT. Translating gives CASFPARVGNQPQHF.

This clone was found a few times. The chain recombines TRBV19 with TRBJ1-4, with D tentatively TRBD1 (5 bases). This CDR3 is built from 14 residues. The ends were cut back, 7 bases at V and 7 bases at J, with 16 bases in the middle. Germline V gene sequence: CDR1 LNHDA, CDR2 SQIVND (reference sequence). CDR3 coding DNA: TGTGCCAGTAATCCAATAGGGGTTCGTGAAAAACTGTTTTTT. This sequence encodes CASNPIGVREKLFF.

The chain links TRBV5-1 to TRBJ2-5; 10 bases line up with TRBD2. The CDR3 has 17 residues. V dropped 1 base and J dropped 2; count of bases not matched to a gene: 8. Germline V gene sequence: CDR1 SGHRS, CDR2 YFSETQ. The CDR3 DNA sequence: TGCGCCAGCAGCTTGCTCTCTAGCGGGGGCCCTCAAGAGACCCAGTACTTC. As protein: CASSLLSSGGPQETQYF.

This chain links TRBV5-4 with TRBJ1-2; possible D gene TRBD1, 6 bases. CDR1 is SGHNT, CDR2 YYREEE, per germline (reference sequence). Trimming took 6 bases from V and 3 from J, leaving 24 bases between them. The CDR3 extends over 17 amino acids. CDR3 nucleotides: TGTGCCAGCATAGATATCGAAAACGGGGGGGCGGACTATGGCTACACCTTC. This codes for CASIDIENGGADYGYTF.

The CDR3 loop is CASSKWGGRSHTEAFF. CDR3 nucleotides: TGTGCCAGCAGTAAATGGGGAGGCAGGAGCCACACTGAAGCTTTCTTT. The gene calls are TRBV27 and TRBJ1-1, with no clear D. The germline V gene has CDR1 MNHEY and CDR2 SMNVEV (reference sequence). The CDR3 sequence is 16 residues long. The germline V and J ends were trimmed by 5 bases and 3 bases, with 19 bases remaining between them.

The chain joins TRBV6-5 to TRBJ1-2; perhaps TRBD1 as D (6 bases). V was cut by 6 bases and J by 1 base, with 12 bases left in between. Looked up from germline, CDR1 is MNHEY and CDR2 is SVGAGI. This CDR3 is built from 14 residues. The CDR3 nucleotides are TGTGCCAGCAGAGGACAGATCTTTAACTATGGCTACACCTTC. Translating gives CASRGQIFNYGYTF.

The rearrangement links TRBV5-4 to TRBJ2-3; D unclear. The germline CDR1 and CDR2 sequences are SGHNT and YYREEE (reference sequence). V shed 1 base and J shed 4 bases, with 10 bases lying between them. The CDR3 length is 14 residues. In DNA form, the CDR3 reads TGTGCCAGCAGCTTGCCCGCGGTCGCAGATACGCAGTATTTT. Translated, it gives CASSLPAVADTQYF.

V usage is TRBV6-2 or TRBV6-3 and J usage is TRBJ2-2; perhaps TRBD1 as D (5 bases). Between the trimmed V and J ends, which lost 0 bases and 3 bases, there was a span of 23 bases. This CDR3 has 20 residues. Germline values: CDR1 MNHEY, CDR2 SVGEGT. CDR3 nucleotides: TGTGCCAGCAGTTACTCGTTTAGCAGCGTCAGGGCTTTTTACACCGGGGAGCTGTTTTTT. Its translation: CASSYSFSSVRAFYTGELFF.

The CDR3 sequence: CASWFPGQPGYTF. The CDR3 DNA follows: TGTGCCAGCTGGTTCCCGGGACAGCCTGGCTACACCTTC. V is TRBV27 and J is TRBJ1-2, with 7 nucleotides matching TRBD1. CDR1 MNHEY and CDR2 SMNVEV come from the germline V gene (reference sequence). CDR3 length equals 13 residues. Unmatched junction bases numbered 10, after V lost 8 bases and J lost 7 bases.

This chain connects TRBV15 to TRBJ1-1; tentative D call: TRBD1 (6 bases). Trimming removed 5 bases from V and 1 base from J, with 17 bases in between. This CDR3 spans 16 amino acids. The germline gives CDR1 LNHNV, CDR2 YYDKDF (reference sequence). The chain's CDR3 is CATSSYEGRGNTEAFF. The CDR3 region has the DNA TGTGCCACCAGCTCCTATGAGGGCAGGGGGAACACTGAAGCTTTCTTT.

The V and J genes are TRBV28 and TRBJ2-7, with TRBD2 identical over 10 bases. Germline CDR1 is MDHEN and CDR2 is SYDVKM. This CDR3 comprises 14 residues. The V and J ends lost 7 bases and 4 bases, in that order; junction bases with no gene match: 7. As DNA, the CDR3 is TGTGCCAGCACCCGCCCGACTAGCGGGTACGAGCAGTACTTC. This translates into CASTRPTSGYEQYF.

This chain joins TRBV2 and TRBJ2-7, with 7 bases matching TRBD1. Germline V CDR1 and CDR2: SNHLY, FYNNEI. Trimming took 3 bases from V and 2 from J; bases not matched to a gene: 4. This CDR3 region has 14 residues. The CDR3 loop is CASSEGDRTYEQYF. The CDR3 DNA follows: TGTGCCAGCAGTGAGGGGGACAGAACCTACGAGCAGTACTTC.

The chain joins TRBV11-2 to TRBJ1-5; 8 bases agree with TRBD1. CDR3 length: 15 residues. The J segment lost 1 base and the V segment lost 4 bases, leaving 3 bases of the junction unmatched. Germline values: CDR1 SGHAT, CDR2 FQNNGV. DNA for the CDR3: TGTGCCAGCAGCTCCGACAGGGGAAGCAATCAGCCCCAGCATTTT. This translates into CASSSDRGSNQPQHF.

Concerning this clone: An end of the junction does not agree with germline; a read error may underlie this. The V call is TRBV7-7, the J call TRBJ2-7, with D tentatively TRBD2 (5 bases). Germline lookup yields CDR1 SSHAT and CDR2 FNYEAQ (reference sequence). This CDR3 has 15 amino acids. CDR3 region: CASSLAPSPTYEQYF. The CDR3 bases are TGTGCTAGCAGCTTAGCGCCGAGTCCTACCTACGAGCAGTACTTC.

V and J are TRBV29-1 and TRBJ1-1; D is ambiguous. The length of the CDR3 is 14 residues. The germline gives CDR1 SQVTM, CDR2 ANQGSEA. V was pared by 4 bases and J by 0 bases, with 12 bases between. The CDR3 sequence: CSVVYSYMNTEAFF. The CDR3 DNA reads as TGCAGCGTTGTCTACAGTTACATGAACACTGAAGCTTTCTTT.

The rearrangement uses TRBV5-1 and TRBJ2-3; TRBD2 matches 8 bases. Unmatched junction bases numbered 9, after V lost 3 bases and J lost 0 bases. The CDR3 loop spans 17 amino acids. Germline V gives CDR1 SGHRS, CDR2 YFSETQ. The CDR3 loop is CASSSDTVAGSTDTQYF. CDR3 DNA sequence: TGCGCCAGCAGCTCGGACACCGTAGCGGGGAGCACAGATACGCAGTATTTT.